This entry features one T cell receptor beta chain sequence. This record comes from a study of control samples from healthy donors and cancer patients. The data were produced by immunoSEQ multiplex PCR, yet TCRdb's version contains in-frame clones alone and is incomplete. This sample has 150,000 or so clones, with around nine tenths found just once. V was trimmed by 4 bases and J by 1 base, leaving 8 bases between them. The CDR3 length is 15 residues. Germline loops: CDR1 SEHNR, CDR2 FQNEAQ (reference sequence). This TCR derives from a man younger than 35 in good health. The rearrangement uses TRBV7-9 and TRBJ2-6, with D possibly TRBD1 on 5 matching bases. The material sequenced was blood. The DNA for the CDR3 is TGTGCCAGCAGCTCAAGACAGTCTGGGGCCAACGTCCTGACTTTC. This sequence encodes CASSSRQSGANVLTF. Combining the CDR3 with reference TRBV7-9 and TRBJ2-6 gives the whole variable domain DTGVSQNPRHKITKRGQNVTFRCDPISEHNRLYWYRQTLGQGPEFLTYFQNEAQLEKSRLLSDRFSAERPKGSFSTLEIQRTEQGDSAMYLCASSSRQSGANVLTFGAGSRLTVL.